This entry describes one T cell receptor (beta chain). Its target is not known. This sample stems from a study of OX40 agonist ivuxolimab in advanced cancers. Study results and limitations: Normalized T-cell clonal expansion was also low in a subset of nonresponders.

Germline loops: CDR1 MDHEN, CDR2 SYDVKM. There are 15 residues in the CDR3. V lost 1 base and J lost 5; bases outside the gene matches: 8. Blood specimens came from baseline, cycle 4 day 1, and cycle 7 day 1. The repertoire was sequenced with immunoSEQ multiplex PCR; TCRdb's copy has only in-frame clones and lacks some. The repertoire includes 62,000 or so clones, about 85% of them detected once, and 3.7% sits in the top ten. The sample consisted of CD4+ or CD8+ T cells sorted from blood, taken in a trial of the OX40 agonist ivuxolimab. This TCR derives from an adult with an advanced solid tumor such as melanoma, head and neck, liver or kidney cancer. The V gene is TRBV28, the J gene TRBJ2-7; 7 bases fit TRBD1. In DNA form, the CDR3 reads TGTGCCAGCAGTTTATCGGACTGGCAGGGGGACGAGCAGTACTTC. Translation: CASSLSDWQGDEQYF.